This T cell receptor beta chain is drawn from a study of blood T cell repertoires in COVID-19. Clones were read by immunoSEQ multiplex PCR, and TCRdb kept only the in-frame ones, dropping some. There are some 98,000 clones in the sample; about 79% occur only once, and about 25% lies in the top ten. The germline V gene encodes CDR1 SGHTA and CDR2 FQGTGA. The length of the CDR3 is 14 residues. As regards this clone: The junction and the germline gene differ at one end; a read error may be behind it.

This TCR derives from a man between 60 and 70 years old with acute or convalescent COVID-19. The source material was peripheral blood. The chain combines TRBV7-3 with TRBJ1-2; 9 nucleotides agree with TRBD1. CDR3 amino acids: CASSVTGGWGGYTF. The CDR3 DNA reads TGTGCCAGCAGCGTAACAGGGGGCTGGGGTGGCTACACCTTC.